The entry below describes one T cell receptor beta chain. Its antigen remains unidentified. From germline, CDR1 is SNHLY and CDR2 FYNNEI. Trimming removed 3 bases at V and 4 bases at J, with 13 bases between. The CDR3 totals 15 residues. Researchers took RNA transcripts and amplified the TCR beta CDR3 regions from them. Using the HTBI primer set, a first-round RT-PCR was run on the TCR CDR3. TCRdb called the multiplex PCR reads again in MiXCR, with one record for every CDR3 protein. The table lists hundreds of thousands of distinct CDR3 sequences, under 60% of them singletons. This entry comes from a study of T cells in Graves' hyperthyroidism and ophthalmopathy. Patients aged 18 to 65 had newly diagnosed hyperthyroidism that had lasted under 2 months. Study-level results: Model predictions of ophthalmopathy came a median approximately 6.8 months before onset. The blood repertoire included most of the expanded thyroid clonotypes above 0.001. Ophthalmopathy was told apart from stable hyperthyroidism by a 13 V-J model.

The sequence came from a young woman with Graves' hyperthyroidism. This chain uses TRBV2 with TRBJ1-5; D is unclear. The sequenced sample consisted of peripheral blood or thyroid tissue (not recorded which). The CDR3 spells CASSEHGVGNQPQHF. CDR3 nucleotides: TGTGCCAGCAGTGAGCACGGGGTCGGAAATCAGCCCCAGCATTTT.